This entry lists 22 T cell receptor beta chains sequenced from one sample in a study of blood T cells in healthy people across ages. The second PCR ran about 6 to 12 cycles with a sample-barcoded 5' primer and J-beta primers. TCRdb fed the 5' RACE reads into MiXCR, producing one record per CDR3 protein. The sample shows 650,000 to 1,000,000 distinct CDR3 sequences, under 40% of them seen only once. Sequencing used blood. The receptor source for this set is a man between 18 and 35 years old in good health.

This clonotype was seen many times. This rearrangement joins TRBV5-1 to TRBJ2-5, with D possibly matching TRBD1 (6 bases). The CDR3 runs 15 residues. CDR1 SGHRS and CDR2 YFSETQ come from the germline V gene. V lost 7 bases, J lost 2 bases, and 18 bases lay in between. The CDR3 reads CASGAQTGYQETQYF. The DNA of the CDR3 is TGCGCCAGCGGGGCCCAGACAGGCTATCAAGAGACCCAGTACTTC.

This clonotype has more than one count but fewer than ten. The chain uses TRBV7-8 and TRBJ1-2; tentative D call: TRBD1 (5 bases). The ends were cut back, 5 bases at V and 6 bases at J, with 22 bases in the middle. CDR1 is SGHVS and CDR2 is FQNEAQ in the germline V gene. CDR3 length: 16 amino acids. Here the CDR3 DNA reads TGTGCCAGCAGCACACGGGGGGTCACTCCATCCCATGGCTACACCTTC. Its protein product is CASSTRGVTPSHGYTF.

In this sample, this clonotype turned up a few times. The chain joins TRBV6-2 or TRBV6-3 to TRBJ2-7; D uncertain. Germline-derived CDR1 and CDR2 are MNHEY and SVGEGT. V was clipped by 2 bases and J by 4 bases, with 15 bases between them. The CDR3 is 15 amino acids. The CDR3 DNA is TGTGCCAGCAGTTACGACGTCCAAGAAGGGTACGAGCAGTACTTC. Translated: CASSYDVQEGYEQYF.

The chain combines TRBV30 with TRBJ1-5; the D is unclear. The V end was cut by 1 base, the J end by 0 bases, with 10 bases between. The CDR3 has 15 amino acids. CDR1 is GTSNPN, CDR2 SVGIG, per germline (reference sequence). CDR3 sequence reads: CAWSAGIRSNQPQHF. The CDR3 nucleotides are TGTGCCTGGAGTGCGGGTATTCGTAGCAATCAGCCCCAGCATTTT.

There are a few counts of this clonotype. V gene TRBV27 combines with J gene TRBJ2-1; TRBD2 agrees at 7 bases. CDR1 and CDR2 (germline): MNHEY, SMNVEV (reference sequence). CDR3 length: 16 amino acids. Unmatched junction bases numbered 7, after V lost 5 bases and J lost 0 bases. The CDR3: CASSLGTTASYNEQFF. CDR3 coding DNA: TGTGCCAGCAGTCTCGGGACTACCGCCTCCTACAATGAGCAGTTCTTC.

The rearrangement links TRBV12-5 to TRBJ2-3; D possibly corresponds to TRBD2 (7 bases). Trimming pared 0 bases from V and 1 base from J, leaving 14 bases between. CDR1 and CDR2 (germline): LGHNT, FRNRAP. The CDR3 runs 17 residues. The CDR3 DNA reads TGTGCTAGTGGTTTGGTACAGGCGGGGGCCGGCACAGATACGCAGTATTTT. Protein sequence: CASGLVQAGAGTDTQYF.

This chain connects TRBV20-1 to TRBJ2-4; D may be TRBD1 or TRBD2 (5 bases each). The J call may be wrong; the DNA end is better matched by TRBJ2-7. The CDR3 consists of 13 residues. CDR1 and CDR2 (germline): DFQATT, SNEGSKA (reference sequence). The chain's CDR3 is CSASGTLGYEQYF. The CDR3 DNA sequence: TGCAGTGCTAGCGGGACGTTAGGATACGAGCAGTACTTC.

At least ten counts were recorded for this clonotype. The chain joins TRBV20-1 to TRBJ2-3, with TRBD2 identical over 11 bases. V was pared by 5 bases and J by 4 bases, with 11 bases of the junction left unmatched. The CDR3 is 16 residues long. Germline V gene lookup returns CDR1 DFQATT and CDR2 SNEGSKA (reference sequence). The CDR3 region has the DNA TGCAGTGCTCTACCCGGGACTAGCGGACACGCAGATACGCAGTATTTT. It is translated as CSALPGTSGHADTQYF.

This clonotype was observed a single time. This chain connects TRBV27 to TRBJ2-4; 8 bases align to TRBD1. The end of the DNA aligns better with TRBJ2-7, so the J call may be wrong. The CDR3 has 15 amino acids. Germline V gene lookup returns CDR1 MNHEY and CDR2 SMNVEV (reference sequence). Here the CDR3 reads CASSLFRQGPYEQYF. In DNA, the CDR3 is TGTGCCAGCAGTTTATTCCGACAGGGGCCTTACGAGCAGTACTTC.

The chain joins TRBV6-6 to TRBJ2-1, with a weak D call TRBD1 (6 bases). V was trimmed by 2 bases and J by 8 bases, leaving 10 bases between them. This CDR3 is built from 13 residues. Germline CDR1 reads MNHNY; CDR2 reads SVGAGI (reference sequence). The CDR3 loop reads CASSYRGNDEQFF. As DNA, the CDR3 is TGTGCCAGCAGTTACAGGGGGAACGATGAGCAGTTCTTC.

The chain is built from TRBV20-1 and TRBJ2-1; 10 nucleotides align to TRBD2. This CDR3 has 16 residues. Germline trimming cut 5 bases from V and 6 bases from J; bases unmatched to any gene: 13. Germline V lookup: CDR1 DFQATT, CDR2 SNEGSKA (reference sequence). The CDR3 reads CSAWLRGLAAINEQFF. The CDR3 nucleotides are TGCAGTGCTTGGCTTCGTGGACTAGCGGCGATCAATGAGCAGTTCTTC.

The chain employs TRBV5-1 and TRBJ2-4; 10 bases map to TRBD2. From germline, CDR1 is SGHRS and CDR2 YFSETQ. There are 16 residues in the CDR3. Trimming removed 0 bases from V and 8 bases from J; junction bases left unmatched: 8. The CDR3 here is CASSLVPSGGSDIQYF. The DNA for the CDR3 is TGCGCCAGCAGCTTGGTACCTAGCGGGGGTTCGGACATTCAGTACTTC.

This clonotype was counted between two and nine times. The V gene is TRBV10-3, the J gene TRBJ2-1; D may correspond to TRBD1 or TRBD2 (5 bases each). The ends were cut back, 11 bases at V and 2 bases at J, with 13 bases in the middle. Germline V gene data show CDR1 as ENHRY and CDR2 as SYGVKD. The CDR3 consists of 13 residues. CDR3 nucleotides: TGTGCCGCCACCGGGACGGCCTACAATGAGCAGTTCTTC. Its protein is CAATGTAYNEQFF.

This clonotype has at least ten counts. At one end, the junction sequence differs from germline, possibly due to a read error. V gene TRBV7-8 combines with J gene TRBJ1-4; the D gene is possibly TRBD1 (5 bases). Germline CDR1 reads SGHVS; CDR2 reads FQNEAQ. The CDR3 extends over 16 amino acids. CDR3 sequence: CASSLGSAGGSEKLFF. The CDR3 region has the DNA TGTGCCAGCAGTTTAGGGTCGGCGGGGGGGAGTGAAAAACTGTTTTTT.

For this clonotype: At one end, the junction sequence differs from germline, possibly due to a read error. J is TRBJ2-1 and V is TRBV6-1; 7 bases are a match to TRBD2. Germline CDR1 MNHNS, CDR2 SASEGT. This CDR3 is built from 15 residues. The CDR3 nucleotides read TGTGCCAGCAGGGAAGGTGCTAGCGGACTCAATGAGCAGTTCTTC. Translation gives CASREGASGLNEQFF.

The rearrangement links TRBV20-1 to TRBJ1-4; 8 bases fit TRBD1. After removal of 7 bases from V and 3 bases from J, the junction contained 4 bases not matched to a gene. The CDR3 contains 13 residues. Germline V gene lookup returns CDR1 DFQATT and CDR2 SNEGSKA (reference sequence). The CDR3 DNA reads as TGCAGTGGCCAGACAGGGGCTAATGAAAAACTGTTTTTT. Its translation is CSGQTGANEKLFF.

For this clonotype: Germline and junction disagree at one end, which may indicate a read error. This chain connects TRBV6-5 to TRBJ2-5, with D perhaps assigned TRBD1 or TRBD2 (6 bases each). From germline, CDR1 is MNHEY and CDR2 SVGAGI. The CDR3 has 16 residues. The CDR3 DNA is TGTGCCAGCAGTTACTCCCCAGGGGACATACGGGAGACCCGGTACTTC. Protein: CASSYSPGDIRETRYF.

This clonotype was counted between two and nine times. CDR3 amino acids: CASSVTRTGSNQPQHF. The CDR3 DNA follows: TGCGCCAGCAGCGTGACGCGTACAGGGAGCAATCAGCCCCAGCATTTT. The rearrangement links TRBV5-1 to TRBJ1-5; D is possibly TRBD1 (6 bases). In germline, CDR1 is SGHRS, CDR2 YFSETQ. V gave up 4 bases and J gave up 1 base, with 15 bases separating them. The CDR3 totals 16 residues.

The rearrangement uses TRBV19 and TRBJ1-2; D is unresolved. CDR1 and CDR2 (germline): LNHDA, SQIVND (reference sequence). The V end lost 6 bases, the J end lost 5 bases, and 16 bases lay between the germline ends. The length of the CDR3 is 14 residues. CDR3 residues: CASSPDGRVYGYTF. Written as DNA, the CDR3 is TGTGCCAGTAGCCCCGACGGGAGGGTGTATGGCTACACCTTC.

This clonotype was counted ten times or more. The chain is built from TRBV20-1 and TRBJ2-1; 9 nucleotides agree with TRBD2. The CDR3 runs 13 residues. Germline V lookup: CDR1 DFQATT, CDR2 SNEGSKA (reference sequence). Unmatched junction bases numbered 8, after V lost 6 bases and J lost 8 bases. The CDR3 reads CSAWTSARDEQFF. Here the CDR3 DNA reads TGCAGTGCCTGGACTAGCGCGAGGGATGAGCAGTTCTTC.

This clonotype was detected ten times or more. The chain couples TRBV12-3 or TRBV12-4 to TRBJ1-2; 11 bases align to TRBD1. The trim removed 6 bases at V and 4 bases at J, leaving 16 bases unmatched. This CDR3 region has 18 residues. CDR3 in amino acids: CASSLGQGAPGLSYGYTF. The CDR3 DNA is TGTGCCAGCAGCCTCGGACAGGGGGCTCCCGGCCTCTCCTATGGCTACACCTTC.

In this sample, this clonotype turned up a few times. The rearrangement links TRBV6-6 to TRBJ2-2; 9 bases match TRBD1. V dropped 7 bases and J dropped 3; count of bases not matched to a gene: 12. CDR3 length: 17 residues. From germline, CDR1 is MNHNY and CDR2 SVGAGI (reference sequence). Written as DNA, the CDR3 is TGTGCCAGCACTCCACGGGGCGACAGGGGGTACACCGGGGAGCTGTTTTTT. As protein: CASTPRGDRGYTGELFF.